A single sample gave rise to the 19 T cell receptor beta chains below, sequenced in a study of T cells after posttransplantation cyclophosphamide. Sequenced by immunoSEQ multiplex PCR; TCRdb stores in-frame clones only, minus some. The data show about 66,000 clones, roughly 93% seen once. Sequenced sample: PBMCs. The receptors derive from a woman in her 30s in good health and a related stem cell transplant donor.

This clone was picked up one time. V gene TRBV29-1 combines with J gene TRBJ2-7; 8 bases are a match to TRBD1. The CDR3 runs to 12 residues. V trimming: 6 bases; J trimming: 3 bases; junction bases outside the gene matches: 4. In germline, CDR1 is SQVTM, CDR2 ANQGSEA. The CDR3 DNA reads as TGCAGCGTGGGCGGGACAGGCTACGAGCAGTACTTC. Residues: CSVGGTGYEQYF.

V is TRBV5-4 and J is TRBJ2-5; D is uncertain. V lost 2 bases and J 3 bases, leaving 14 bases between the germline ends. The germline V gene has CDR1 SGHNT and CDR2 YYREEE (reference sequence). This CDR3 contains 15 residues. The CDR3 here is CASSLVTRRKETQYF. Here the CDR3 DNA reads TGTGCCAGCAGCTTAGTCACCCGGAGAAAAGAGACCCAGTACTTC.

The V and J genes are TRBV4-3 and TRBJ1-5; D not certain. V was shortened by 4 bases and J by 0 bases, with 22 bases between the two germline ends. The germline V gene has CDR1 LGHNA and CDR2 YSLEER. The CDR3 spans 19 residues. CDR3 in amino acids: CASSLLATRETYSNQPQHF. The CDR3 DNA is TGCGCCAGCAGCCTGCTAGCTACAAGGGAAACTTATAGCAATCAGCCCCAGCATTTT.

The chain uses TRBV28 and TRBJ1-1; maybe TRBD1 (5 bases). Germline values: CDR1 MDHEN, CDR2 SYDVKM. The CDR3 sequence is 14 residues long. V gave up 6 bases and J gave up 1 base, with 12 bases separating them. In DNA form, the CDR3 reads TGTGCCAGCAGATCGGCAGGGCAGAACACTGAAGCTTTCTTT. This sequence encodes CASRSAGQNTEAFF.

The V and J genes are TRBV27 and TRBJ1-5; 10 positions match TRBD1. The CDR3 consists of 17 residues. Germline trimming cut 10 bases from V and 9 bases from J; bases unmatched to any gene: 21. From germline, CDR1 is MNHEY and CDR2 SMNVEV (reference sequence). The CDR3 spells CATLPDRGQWGVAPQHF. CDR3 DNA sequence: TGTGCCACCTTACCTGACAGGGGGCAGTGGGGTGTGGCGCCCCAGCATTTT.

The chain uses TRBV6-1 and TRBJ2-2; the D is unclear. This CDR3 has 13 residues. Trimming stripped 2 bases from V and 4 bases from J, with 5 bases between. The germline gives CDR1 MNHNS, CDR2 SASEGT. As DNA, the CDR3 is TGTGCCAGCAGTGAATCGTCCACCGGGGAGCTGTTTTTT. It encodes CASSESSTGELFF.

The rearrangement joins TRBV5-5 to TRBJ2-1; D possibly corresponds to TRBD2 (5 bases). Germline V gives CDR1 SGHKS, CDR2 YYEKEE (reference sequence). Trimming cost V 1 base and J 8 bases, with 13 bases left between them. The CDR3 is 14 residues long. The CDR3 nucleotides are TGTGCCAGCAGCTTGTTTGCAGGCGGGTATGAGCAGTTCTTC. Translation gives CASSLFAGGYEQFF.

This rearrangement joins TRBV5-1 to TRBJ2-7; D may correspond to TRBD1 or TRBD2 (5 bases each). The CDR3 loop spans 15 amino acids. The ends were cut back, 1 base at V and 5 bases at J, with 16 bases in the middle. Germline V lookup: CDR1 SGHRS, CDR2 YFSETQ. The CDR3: CASSLNPFGTNEQYF. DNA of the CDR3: TGCGCCAGCAGCTTGAACCCTTTCGGGACGAACGAGCAGTACTTC.

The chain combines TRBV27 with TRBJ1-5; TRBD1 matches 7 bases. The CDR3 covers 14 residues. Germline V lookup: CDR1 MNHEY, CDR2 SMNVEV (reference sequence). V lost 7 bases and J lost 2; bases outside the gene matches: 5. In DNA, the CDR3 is TGTGCCAGCATGGGGCAGGGGGGCAATCAGCCCCAGCATTTT. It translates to CASMGQGGNQPQHF.

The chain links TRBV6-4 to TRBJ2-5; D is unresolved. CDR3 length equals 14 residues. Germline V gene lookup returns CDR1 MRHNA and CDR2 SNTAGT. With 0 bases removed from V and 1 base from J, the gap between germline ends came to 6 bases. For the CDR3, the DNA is TGTGCCAGCAGTGACTCGAACCTCCAAGAGACCCAGTACTTC. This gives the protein CASSDSNLQETQYF.

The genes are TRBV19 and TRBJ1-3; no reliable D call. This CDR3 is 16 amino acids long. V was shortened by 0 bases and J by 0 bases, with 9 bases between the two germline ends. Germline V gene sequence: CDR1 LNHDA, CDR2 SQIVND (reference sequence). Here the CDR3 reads CASSIDSAASGNTIYF. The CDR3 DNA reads TGTGCCAGTAGTATAGATTCGGCGGCCTCTGGAAACACCATATATTTT.

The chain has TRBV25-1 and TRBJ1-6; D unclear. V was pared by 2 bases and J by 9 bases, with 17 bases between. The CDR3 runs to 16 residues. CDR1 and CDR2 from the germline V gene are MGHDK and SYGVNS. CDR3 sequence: CASSEPTGRRSSPLHF. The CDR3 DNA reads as TGTGCCAGCAGTGAACCCACCGGACGGCGAAGTTCACCCCTCCACTTT.

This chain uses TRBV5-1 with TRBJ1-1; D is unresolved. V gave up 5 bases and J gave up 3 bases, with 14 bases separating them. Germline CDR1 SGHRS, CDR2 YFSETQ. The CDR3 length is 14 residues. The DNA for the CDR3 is TGCGCCAGCAGACCCGGGAGGACGGACACTGAAGCTTTCTTT. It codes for CASRPGRTDTEAFF.

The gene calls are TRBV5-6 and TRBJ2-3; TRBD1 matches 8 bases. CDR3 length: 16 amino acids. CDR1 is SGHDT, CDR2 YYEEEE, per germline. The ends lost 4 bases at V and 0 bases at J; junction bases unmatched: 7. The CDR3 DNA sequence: TGTGCCAGCAGCCCCGGGACAGGAGCTAGCACAGATACGCAGTATTTT. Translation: CASSPGTGASTDTQYF.

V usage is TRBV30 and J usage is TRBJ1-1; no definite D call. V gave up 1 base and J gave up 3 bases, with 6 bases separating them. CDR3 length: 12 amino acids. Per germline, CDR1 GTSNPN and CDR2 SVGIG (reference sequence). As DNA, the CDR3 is TGTGCCTGGAGTGAGGAGTACACTGAAGCTTTCTTT. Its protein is CAWSEEYTEAFF.

The CDR3 DNA reads as TGCGCCAGCAGCCAAGACGGGCGGGGCAGCTCCTACAATGAGCAGTTCTTC. Translation: CASSQDGRGSSYNEQFF. This rearrangement joins TRBV4-3 to TRBJ2-1; D possibly corresponds to TRBD2 (6 bases). This CDR3 is built from 17 residues. Germline V gene data show CDR1 as LGHNA and CDR2 as YSLEER. V lost 0 bases and J lost 0, with 12 bases in between.

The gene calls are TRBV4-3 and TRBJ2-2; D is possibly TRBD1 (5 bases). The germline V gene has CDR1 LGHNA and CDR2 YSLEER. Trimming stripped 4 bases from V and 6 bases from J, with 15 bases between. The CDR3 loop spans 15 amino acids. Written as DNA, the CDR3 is TGCGCCAGCAGCCCAATGTACCAGGGCCCCGGGGAGCTGTTTTTT. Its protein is CASSPMYQGPGELFF.

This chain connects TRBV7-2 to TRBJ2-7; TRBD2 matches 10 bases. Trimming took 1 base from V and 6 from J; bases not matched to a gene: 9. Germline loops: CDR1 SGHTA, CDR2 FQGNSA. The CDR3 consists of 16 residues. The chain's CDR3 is CASSLVPLAGVVEQYF. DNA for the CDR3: TGTGCCAGCAGCTTAGTCCCGCTAGCGGGGGTAGTCGAGCAGTACTTC.

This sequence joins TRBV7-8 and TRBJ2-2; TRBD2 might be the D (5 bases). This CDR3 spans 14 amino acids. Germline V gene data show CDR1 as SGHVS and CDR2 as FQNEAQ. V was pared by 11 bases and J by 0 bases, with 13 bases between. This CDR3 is CAVRSGPNTGELFF. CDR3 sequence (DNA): TGTGCCGTGAGAAGCGGACCGAACACCGGGGAGCTGTTTTTT.